The sequence of this T cell receptor (beta chain) was determined in a study of CXCR3-negative and CXCR3-positive naive CD8 T cells. The study's findings and limits: Naive cells positive for CXCR3 carried more hydrophobic TRB CDR3s than CXCR3-negative ones. TRBV-TRBJ usage was similar across naive CXCR3 subsets but distinct in memory cells.

Cells classed as naive CD8+ T cells were CD45RO-CCR7+CD27+CD95-. From germline, CDR1 is SEHNR and CDR2 FQNEAQ (reference sequence). The CDR3 is 13 residues long. On this clonotype: Its antigen is undetermined.

All TRB cDNA libraries came from 5' RACE performed with UMI labels. Following a re-call of the 5' RACE reads, TCRdb has one entry per CDR3 protein and lacks DNA. This table holds nearly 110,000 distinct CDR3 sequences. The sample consisted of naive CXCR3+ CD8+ T cells from blood. Stated subset: CD45RO-CCR7+CD27+CD95- naive CD8+ T cells expressing CXCR3 (TNR3+). The chain couples TRBV7-9 to TRBJ2-1; TCRdb outputs TRBD1, but without DNA this stays unchecked. The sequence came from a human donor in good health. Some clones in this sample may be carry-over from other donors' samples. Here the CDR3 reads CASSSTGPYGQFF.